These 16 T cell receptor beta chains originate from one sample sequenced in a study of T cells after yellow fever vaccination (dated by TCRdb to between 2019 and 2020). The treatment or condition label, as the study defines it: live attenuated yellow fever vaccine strain. Preparation of the library involved 5' RACE. The run used an Illumina NovaSeq 6000. In TCRdb, the public reads were trimmed at Q25 with fastp and aligned with MiXCR, with productive beta chains retained. Each CDR3 protein appears once, grouped with its most common genes and DNA. The sample table contains more than 300,000 distinct CDR3 sequences; only one count was recorded for about 10% of them. The ten largest account for less than 3.5% of the sample. Sequenced material: CD4+ T cells sorted from PBMCs, taken 45 days after the yellow fever booster vaccination. The source of these receptors is a man between 18 and 29 years old who received the YFV17D yellow fever vaccine.

Concerning this clonotype itself: A read error may account for a junction end that differs from germline. This chain joins TRBV3-1 and TRBJ2-2; tentative D call: TRBD2 (6 bases). Germline CDR1 LGHDT, CDR2 YNNKEL (reference sequence). This CDR3 has 16 residues. In DNA, the CDR3 is TGTGCCAGCAGCCAAGCGTCCGGGACTGTCACCGGGGGGCTGTTTTTT. It codes for CASSQASGTVTGGLFF.

The gene calls are TRBV28 and TRBJ1-5; D is unclear. The CDR3 covers 13 residues. The V end was cut by 10 bases, the J end by 2 bases, with 12 bases between. CDR1 is MDHEN, CDR2 SYDVKM, per germline. The CDR3 spells CAIEAGGNQPQHF. DNA of the CDR3: TGTGCCATCGAGGCCGGGGGCAATCAGCCCCAGCATTTT.

V usage is TRBV6-5 and J usage is TRBJ2-5; 9 bases match TRBD2. This CDR3 has 17 residues. Trimming cost V 0 bases and J 1 base; bases outside gene matches: 6. The germline gives CDR1 MNHEY, CDR2 SVGAGI. CDR3 coding DNA: TGTGCCAGCAGTTACTCCCGGCGGGGGGGTTTCCAAGAGACCCAGTACTTC. Translation gives CASSYSRRGGFQETQYF.

Many counts were recorded for this clonotype. The chain links TRBV5-1 to TRBJ1-1; D unclear. The CDR3 is 12 residues long. Trimming shortened V by 0 bases and J by 6 bases, and 6 bases separated the two germline ends. Germline assignment: CDR1 SGHRS and CDR2 YFSETQ. In DNA form, the CDR3 reads TGCGCCAGCAGCTTGGAAGGCCCTGAAGCTTTCTTT. This gives the protein CASSLEGPEAFF.

This clonotype has only a few counts. The genes are TRBV5-4 and TRBJ1-2, with TRBD1 matching 9 bases. The CDR3 is made up of 16 amino acids. The J segment lost 0 bases and the V segment lost 4 bases, leaving 7 bases of the junction unmatched. Germline V gene data show CDR1 as SGHNT and CDR2 as YYREEE (reference sequence). The CDR3: CASSIDRGTANYGYTF. DNA of the CDR3: TGTGCCAGCAGCATCGACAGGGGGACCGCTAACTATGGCTACACCTTC.

The V and J genes are TRBV4-1 and TRBJ1-5; D is ambiguous. CDR1 is MGHRA, CDR2 YSYEKL, per germline. V lost 2 bases and J 6 bases, leaving 8 bases between the germline ends. This CDR3 spans 13 amino acids. The CDR3 sequence: CASSQFDGQPQHF. In DNA, the CDR3 is TGCGCCAGCAGCCAATTCGACGGTCAGCCCCAGCATTTT.

This clonotype was counted many times. The J gene is TRBJ2-1, the V gene TRBV5-1, with D possibly matching TRBD1 (6 bases). CDR1 and CDR2 from the germline V gene are SGHRS and YFSETQ. V gave up 3 bases and J gave up 2 bases, with 15 bases separating them. The CDR3 consists of 16 residues. The CDR3 sequence: CASSSGGTSTYNEQFF. In DNA form, the CDR3 reads TGCGCCAGCAGCTCGGGTGGGACATCCACCTACAATGAGCAGTTCTTC. Using reference TRBV5-1 and TRBJ2-1 for the parts outside the CDR3, the full variable domain is KAGVTQTPRYLIKTRGQQVTLSCSPISGHRSVSWYQQTPGQGLQFLFEYFSETQRNKGNFPGRFSGRQFSNSRSEMNVSTLELGDSALYLCASSSGGTSTYNEQFFGPGTRLTVL.

This clonotype has a count of ten or more. The genes are TRBV15 and TRBJ1-3; no clear D gene. The germline V and J ends were trimmed by 0 bases and 3 bases, with 15 bases remaining between them. Germline CDR1 and CDR2: LNHNV and YYDKDF (reference sequence). This CDR3 region has 17 residues. The CDR3 bases are TGTGCCACCAGCAGAGATCAAGGTTCCTGGGATGGAAACACCATATATTTT. Translating gives CATSRDQGSWDGNTIYF.

This clonotype was observed a few times. The rearrangement uses TRBV7-6 and TRBJ1-1; D gene unclear. The CDR3 covers 13 residues. V was pared by 5 bases and J by 6 bases, with 13 bases between. CDR1 SGHVS and CDR2 FNYEAQ come from the germline V gene. The CDR3 bases are TGTGCCAGCAGCCCGGAGACGGACGCTGAAGCTTTCTTT. It codes for CASSPETDAEAFF.

Many counts were recorded for this clonotype. This chain uses TRBV6-6 with TRBJ1-5; 7 nucleotides align to TRBD1. The CDR3 spans 13 residues. Germline V gene sequence: CDR1 MNHNY, CDR2 SVGAGI (reference sequence). After removal of 6 bases from V and 3 bases from J, the junction contained 2 bases not matched to a gene. In nucleotides, the CDR3 is TGTGCCAGCAGCGGACAGGACAATCAGCCCCAGCATTTT. Its translation: CASSGQDNQPQHF.

This clonotype showed up just a few times. V and J are TRBV5-1 and TRBJ1-1, with TRBD1 identical over 7 bases. V trimming: 3 bases; J trimming: 6 bases; junction bases outside the gene matches: 8. The CDR3 has 14 residues. Germline-derived CDR1 and CDR2 are SGHRS and YFSETQ. The CDR3 here is CASSYRTGPSEAFF. CDR3 sequence (DNA): TGCGCCAGCAGCTACCGGACAGGCCCGTCTGAAGCTTTCTTT.

This clonotype was observed at least ten times. DNA of the CDR3: TGTGCCAGCAGCCTGGGAGTCCAGGGGGGCAATGAGCAGTTCTTC. Translated, it gives CASSLGVQGGNEQFF. The V call is TRBV4-2, the J call TRBJ2-1; a possible D gene is TRBD1 (7 bases). V shed 4 bases and J shed 6 bases, with 16 bases lying between them. The germline V gene encodes CDR1 LGHNA and CDR2 YNFKEQ. This CDR3 comprises 15 residues.

The CDR3 protein is CASSYSRDHSYEQYF. DNA for the CDR3: TGTGCCAGCAGTTACTCCCGGGACCACTCCTACGAGCAGTACTTC. The chain couples TRBV6-5 to TRBJ2-7, with D perhaps being TRBD1 or TRBD2 (5 bases each). The V gene lost 0 bases and the J gene lost 0 bases, with 9 bases spanning the gap. CDR3 length: 15 residues. The germline V gene has CDR1 MNHEY and CDR2 SVGAGI.

The chain has TRBV4-1 and TRBJ1-6; possibly TRBD1 for D (6 bases). Trimming took off 5 bases at V and 8 bases at J, with 16 bases between the two ends. Germline values: CDR1 MGHRA, CDR2 YSYEKL. The CDR3 runs 15 residues. The CDR3 sequence is CASSDLRGADSPLHF. CDR3 DNA: TGCGCCAGCAGCGACCTACGGGGGGCTGATTCACCCCTCCACTTT.

This clonotype was counted many times. This rearrangement joins TRBV5-1 to TRBJ2-5; 11 positions match TRBD1. The CDR3 totals 16 residues. In germline, CDR1 is SGHRS, CDR2 YFSETQ. V lost 0 bases, J lost 5 bases, and 6 bases stayed unmatched. The CDR3 protein is CASSLETGTGGETQYF. In DNA, the CDR3 is TGCGCCAGCAGCTTGGAAACCGGGACAGGGGGGGAGACCCAGTACTTC.

V usage is TRBV29-1 and J usage is TRBJ1-5, with 7 positions matching TRBD1. Germline V gives CDR1 SQVTM, CDR2 ANQGSEA. V shed 5 bases and J 7 bases; nucleotides not matched to a gene: 11. The length of the CDR3 is 14 residues. CDR3 sequence reads: CSVSRQGGGQPQHF. CDR3 bases: TGCAGCGTTTCTCGACAGGGTGGAGGGCAGCCCCAGCATTTT.